This note documents a single TCR beta chain sequence. Its matching antigen is unknown. The sample belongs to a study of T cell responses to AZD1222 COVID-19 vaccine. Study-wide results and caveats: The donor group comprised mostly white British people and more females; the analysis possibly underestimated clonal diversity.

Profiled with immunoSEQ multiplex PCR; TCRdb holds only in-frame clones, not every one. The sample records about 140,000 clones, 80% to 95% being singletons. There are 11 residues in the CDR3. V was trimmed by 8 bases and J by 4 bases, leaving 8 bases between them. Looked up from germline, CDR1 is SNHLY and CDR2 is FYNNEI. The clonotype comes from an adult in good health. The specimen comprised peripheral blood, sampled on day 0 of AZD1222 vaccination. The V gene is TRBV2, the J gene TRBJ1-2, with D unclear. CDR3 sequence (DNA): TGTGCCAGCGGAGCGGGCTATGGCTACACCTTC. This sequence encodes CASGAGYGYTF.